This T cell receptor beta chain derives from a study of shared clonotypes between healthy human individuals. Study-level information: Per donor, CD8 memory used one plate, CD8 naive used two, CD4 memory used three and CD4 naive used three. Points from the study as a whole: Memory subsets had estimated richness that was generally smaller than that of naive subsets. Sorted-subset sequencing, rarefaction showed, was incomplete despite large depth.

Sequencing used immunoSEQ multiplex PCR; TCRdb keeps in-frame clones, though not all of them. Counted here are approximately 2.5 million clones, 93% occurring once; the ten biggest clones make up about 0.34%. Comment on this clone: The target antigen is unknown.

CDR1 and CDR2 from the germline V gene are SGHRS and YFSETQ. The V end lost 4 bases, the J end lost 2 bases, and 13 bases lay between the germline ends. The CDR3 sequence is 15 residues long. The sequence was obtained from a young man in good health. Some clones in this sample may be carry-over from other donors' samples. V is TRBV5-1 and J is TRBJ1-5, with TRBD1 as a possible D gene (6 bases). Sequencing input: naive CD4+ T cells from PBMCs. As for subset: CD45RA+ positively selected. CDR3 sequence: CASSEGGLGNQPQHF. Written as DNA, the CDR3 is TGCGCCAGCAGCGAAGGGGGTTTGGGCAATCAGCCCCAGCATTTT.